Below, 21 T cell receptor beta chains from the same sample are listed, as sequenced in a study of blood T cell repertoires in COVID-19. Data came from immunoSEQ multiplex PCR; TCRdb stores just in-frame clones and leaves some out. This table holds some 190,000 clones, approximately 86% found once. Input material: peripheral blood. All receptors come from a man aged 80 or over with COVID-19, enrolled during active disease.

The chain links TRBV20-1 to TRBJ2-7, with 10 nucleotides matching TRBD1. The V and J ends lost 3 bases and 5 bases, in that order; junction bases with no gene match: 7. Germline values: CDR1 DFQATT, CDR2 SNEGSKA (reference sequence). This CDR3 is 14 amino acids long. CDR3 residues: CSASRGTGVNEQYF. In nucleotides, the CDR3 is TGCAGTGCTAGTAGAGGGACAGGGGTAAACGAGCAGTACTTC.

The chain has TRBV2 and TRBJ1-1; 7 bases are shared with TRBD1. Germline CDR1 and CDR2: SNHLY and FYNNEI. After removal of 5 bases from V and 4 bases from J, the junction contained 7 bases not matched to a gene. The CDR3 is 14 amino acids. The CDR3 DNA sequence: TGTGCCAGCAGTAAAGGGACAGCTGGCACTGAAGCTTTCTTT. Protein: CASSKGTAGTEAFF.

The chain joins TRBV5-1 to TRBJ2-1; TRBD2 aligns across 7 bases. Germline-derived CDR1 and CDR2 are SGHRS and YFSETQ. The CDR3 spans 16 residues. The V gene end was trimmed by 3 bases and the J gene end by 4 bases; junction bases not matched to a gene: 10. The CDR3 DNA sequence: TGCGCCAGCAGCTCCCGGCGGGAGTCACCTTACAATGAGCAGTTCTTC. This sequence encodes CASSSRRESPYNEQFF.

V usage is TRBV10-3 and J usage is TRBJ2-6; tentative D call: TRBD1 (7 bases). Germline assignment: CDR1 ENHRY and CDR2 SYGVKD. V gave up 6 bases and J gave up 3 bases, with 21 bases separating them. This CDR3 comprises 18 residues. CDR3 nucleotide sequence: TGTGCCATCAGGGAGGGACAGTCGAAATCCATTGGGGCCAACGTCCTGACTTTC. Translating gives CAIREGQSKSIGANVLTF.

The chain carries TRBV7-2 and TRBJ2-3; unclear D gene. Germline loops: CDR1 SGHTA, CDR2 FQGNSA. This CDR3 is 16 amino acids long. Trimming pared 2 bases from V and 6 bases from J, leaving 18 bases between. Written as DNA, the CDR3 is TGTGCCAGCAGCTTAATGGCGGTTCCCGGTCGGGATACGCAGTATTTT. Translation gives CASSLMAVPGRDTQYF. The whole variable domain, filled in from reference TRBV7-2 and TRBJ2-3, reads GAGVSQSPSNKVTEKGKDVELRCDPISGHTALYWYRQSLGQGLEFLIYFQGNSAPDKSGLPSDRFSAERTGGSVSTLTIQRTQQEDSAVYLCASSLMAVPGRDTQYFGPGTRLTVL.

The CDR3 loop is CASSLRSTSSGANVLTF. CDR3 bases: TGTGCCAGCAGCTTAAGGTCGACTAGCTCTGGGGCCAACGTCCTGACTTTC. The chain combines TRBV7-2 with TRBJ2-6; the D gene is possibly TRBD2 (6 bases). In germline, CDR1 is SGHTA, CDR2 FQGNSA. V was clipped by 2 bases and J by 0 bases, with 11 bases between them. The CDR3 covers 17 residues.

For the CDR3, the DNA is TGTGCCAGCAGCTTAGATTCGGAGCAGTACTTC. Translated, it gives CASSLDSEQYF. The chain has TRBV11-3 and TRBJ2-7; no firm D call. The V gene's germline CDR1 is SGHNT and CDR2 YENEEA. V was shortened by 0 bases and J by 7 bases, with 4 bases between the two germline ends. This CDR3 has 11 amino acids.

V and J are TRBV28 and TRBJ1-1; possibly TRBD1 for D (6 bases). The CDR3 spans 13 residues. The germline V gene encodes CDR1 MDHEN and CDR2 SYDVKM. V gave up 2 bases and J gave up 11 bases, with 15 bases separating them. The DNA for the CDR3 is TGTGCCAGCAGTTTACAGGGGCCAGAGAGGGCTTTCTTT. As protein: CASSLQGPERAFF.

The chain combines TRBV5-1 with TRBJ1-2, with D possibly TRBD1 on 6 matching bases. With 5 bases removed from V and 0 bases from J, the gap between germline ends came to 11 bases. This CDR3 comprises 14 residues. The V gene's germline CDR1 is SGHRS and CDR2 YFSETQ. This chain's CDR3 is CASRGQSANYGYTF. CDR3 coding DNA: TGCGCCAGCAGAGGACAGAGCGCTAACTATGGCTACACCTTC. The variable domain in full, with the rest retrieved from reference TRBV5-1 and TRBJ1-2, is KAGVTQTPRYLIKTRGQQVTLSCSPISGHRSVSWYQQTPGQGLQFLFEYFSETQRNKGNFPGRFSGRQFSNSRSEMNVSTLELGDSALYLCASRGQSANYGYTFGSGTRLTVV.

The chain has TRBV3-1 (or the pseudogene TRBV3-2) and TRBJ1-4; D is unresolved. From germline, CDR1 is LGHDT and CDR2 YNNKEL (reference sequence). This CDR3 region has 16 residues. Trimming left V 1 base short and J 5 bases short, with 14 bases between. The CDR3 DNA is TGTGCCAGCAGCCAAGGTGGGTCAGGAAAGAATGAAAAACTGTTTTTT. It codes for CASSQGGSGKNEKLFF.

The genes are TRBV15 and TRBJ2-1; 10 bases agree with TRBD2. CDR1 and CDR2 (germline): LNHNV, YYDKDF (reference sequence). CDR3 length: 16 residues. V was clipped by 0 bases and J by 6 bases; unmatched bases: 5. CDR3 region: CATSRDFLAGVNEQFF. DNA of the CDR3: TGTGCCACCAGCAGAGATTTTCTAGCGGGGGTCAATGAGCAGTTCTTC.

The V and J genes are TRBV9 and TRBJ2-7, with 7 positions matching TRBD2. V dropped 3 bases and J dropped 6; count of bases not matched to a gene: 9. CDR1 SGDLS and CDR2 YYNGEE come from the germline V gene. This CDR3 comprises 14 residues. In DNA form, the CDR3 reads TGTGCCAGCAGCGCCCGTGCTCGCGGGAGCGAGCAGTACTTC. This sequence encodes CASSARARGSEQYF.

In this sample, this clone turned up a few times. The J gene is TRBJ2-7, the V gene TRBV4-2, with a possible D match to TRBD2 (6 bases). Trimming took 0 bases from V and 3 from J, leaving 6 bases between them. The CDR3 sequence is 13 residues long. Germline lookup yields CDR1 LGHNA and CDR2 YNFKEQ. Here the CDR3 reads CASSQEAGYEQYF. In DNA form, the CDR3 reads TGTGCCAGCAGCCAAGAAGCGGGCTACGAGCAGTACTTC.

V is TRBV7-2 and J is TRBJ2-5, with D perhaps TRBD1 (5 bases). V was trimmed by 5 bases and J by 5 bases, leaving 18 bases between them. The germline V gene encodes CDR1 SGHTA and CDR2 FQGNSA. The CDR3 length is 15 residues. The CDR3 loop reads CASSRRVLPGETQYF. The CDR3 DNA is TGTGCCAGCAGCCGCCGGGTCCTACCAGGGGAGACCCAGTACTTC.

V gene TRBV7-6 combines with J gene TRBJ2-5; TRBD2 aligns across 13 bases. The CDR3 contains 20 residues. V was clipped by 1 base and J by 0 bases; unmatched bases: 11. Germline V lookup: CDR1 SGHVS, CDR2 FNYEAQ. CDR3 loop: CASSLEELAGGLGYQETQYF. The CDR3 coding sequence is TGTGCCAGCAGCTTAGAGGAACTAGCGGGGGGGTTAGGGTACCAAGAGACCCAGTACTTC.

The V gene is TRBV7-3, the J gene TRBJ2-1; 7 positions agree with TRBD2. Germline-derived CDR1 and CDR2 are SGHTA and FQGTGA. This CDR3 is built from 14 residues. Trimming at V came to 0 bases and at J to 4 bases, leaving 0 bases not matched to a gene. DNA for the CDR3: TGTGCCAGCAGCTTAACCGGGGGGTACAATGAGCAGTTCTTC. Amino acids: CASSLTGGYNEQFF.

This chain links TRBV7-7 with TRBJ1-1, with 9 bases lining up with TRBD1. The CDR3 extends over 18 amino acids. With V trimmed by 5 bases and J by 4 bases, 17 bases remained unmatched. The V gene's germline CDR1 is SSHAT and CDR2 FNYEAQ (reference sequence). The DNA of the CDR3 is TGTGCCAGCAGCCCGCGAAGATTAAAGGGACAGGGATTCACTGAAGCTTTCTTT. Translation gives CASSPRRLKGQGFTEAFF.

This sequence joins TRBV7-9 and TRBJ1-5; D gene ambiguous. Trimming left V 3 bases short and J 1 base short, with 7 bases between. The CDR3 has 14 residues. Germline V gives CDR1 SEHNR, CDR2 FQNEAQ (reference sequence). The CDR3, as DNA: TGTGCCAGCAGCTTTGAGTACAGCAATCAGCCCCAGCATTTT. This sequence encodes CASSFEYSNQPQHF.

A few counts support this clone. The V gene is TRBV19, the J gene TRBJ1-1, with 7 bases that match TRBD1. The germline V gene encodes CDR1 LNHDA and CDR2 SQIVND (reference sequence). The CDR3 runs to 12 residues. The J segment lost 4 bases and the V segment lost 6 bases, leaving 2 bases of the junction unmatched. This chain's CDR3 is CASRTGSTEAFF. The CDR3 DNA reads as TGTGCCAGTAGGACAGGGAGCACTGAAGCTTTCTTT.

This clone has a single count. V is TRBV11-1 and J is TRBJ1-6; D gene unclear. Germline V gene data show CDR1 as SGHAT and CDR2 as FQDESV (reference sequence). The CDR3 has 13 residues. V gave up 8 bases and J gave up 0 bases, with 5 bases separating them. CDR3 loop: CASGSSYNSPLHF. CDR3 sequence (DNA): TGTGCCAGCGGGAGCTCCTATAATTCACCCCTCCACTTT.

This clone was found a few times. This chain joins TRBV5-5 and TRBJ1-5; TRBD1 matches 9 bases. The CDR3 runs to 19 residues. Germline assignment: CDR1 SGHKS and CDR2 YYEKEE (reference sequence). Trimming cost V 2 bases and J 2 bases; bases outside gene matches: 14. The CDR3 DNA sequence: TGTGCCAGCAGCTTATTGGGAACAGGGGGCACGAAGGGCAATCAGCCCCAGCATTTT. Protein: CASSLLGTGGTKGNQPQHF.